The clone carrying this T cell receptor beta chain was observed a handful of times. What it binds is unknown. Sample treatment: approximately 9-day PBMC culture with coronavirus spike peptide pools or control peptides (ViraFEST assay). Sequenced with the Oncomine TCR Beta short-read assay was DNA taken from cultured CD4+ T cells. TCRdb independently ran MiXCR on the PCR reads; one entry per CDR3 protein. Of 15,000 to 20,000 distinct CDR3 sequences in the sample, 43% were seen once. This entry is derived from a study of vaccination and CD4 T cells after COVID-19. Specimen: CD4+ T cells from blood, cultured in vitro, collected before SARS-CoV-2 vaccination. The TCR originated in a human donor who had recovered from COVID-19.

The CDR3 region is CASSPGPRESPLHF. In DNA, the CDR3 is TGTGCCAGCAGCCCCGGGCCTAGGGAGTCACCCCTCCACTTT. The rearrangement uses TRBV6-1 and TRBJ1-6; D unresolved. The V and J ends lost 6 bases and 10 bases respectively, with 16 bases between them. The length of the CDR3 is 14 residues. Germline V gene sequence: CDR1 MNHNS, CDR2 SASEGT.